The present TCR beta chain was sequenced within a study of PD-1 blockade in mismatch repair-deficient tumors. Study findings and constraints: Rapid post-treatment expansion, then contraction, generally preceding radiologic response, marked tumor-resident clones.

Measured with immunoSEQ multiplex PCR; TCRdb has only the in-frame clones, and not every one. Seen here are approximately 79,000 clones, 80% to 90% observed once, and the top ten hold less than 6%. For this clone: As yet, its antigen is unknown.

The CDR3 extends over 16 amino acids. Germline V gives CDR1 SGHKS, CDR2 YYEKEE (reference sequence). The V gene end was trimmed by 4 bases and the J gene end by 4 bases; junction bases not matched to a gene: 11. Specimen: peripheral blood, collected 44 weeks after starting pembrolizumab. The chain links TRBV5-5 to TRBJ1-3; 7 nucleotides line up with TRBD1. The receptor's source is an adult with mismatch repair-deficient cancer. CDR3 amino acids: CASSVTGRTIGNTIYF. CDR3 bases: TGTGCCAGCAGCGTGACAGGGAGGACTATAGGAAACACCATATATTTT.